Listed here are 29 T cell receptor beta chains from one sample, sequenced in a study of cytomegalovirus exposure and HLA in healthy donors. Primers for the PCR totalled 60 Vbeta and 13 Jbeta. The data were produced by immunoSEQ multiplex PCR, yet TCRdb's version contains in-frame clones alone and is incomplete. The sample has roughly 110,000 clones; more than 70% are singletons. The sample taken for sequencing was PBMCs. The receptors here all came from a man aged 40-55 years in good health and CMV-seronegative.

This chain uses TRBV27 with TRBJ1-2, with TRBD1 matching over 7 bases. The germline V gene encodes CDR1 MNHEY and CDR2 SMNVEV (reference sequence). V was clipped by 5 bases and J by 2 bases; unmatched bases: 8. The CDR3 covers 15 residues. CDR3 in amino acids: CASSPRQGGNYGYTF. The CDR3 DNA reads TGTGCCAGCAGTCCTCGACAGGGAGGAAACTATGGCTACACCTTC.

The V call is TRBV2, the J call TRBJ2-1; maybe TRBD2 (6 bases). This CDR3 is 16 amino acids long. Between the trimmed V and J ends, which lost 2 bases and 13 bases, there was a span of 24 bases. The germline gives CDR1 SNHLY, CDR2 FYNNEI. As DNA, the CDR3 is TGTGCCAGCAGTGAATACCGCGGGAACCGTGGACCCATCCAGTTCTTC. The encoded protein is CASSEYRGNRGPIQFF.

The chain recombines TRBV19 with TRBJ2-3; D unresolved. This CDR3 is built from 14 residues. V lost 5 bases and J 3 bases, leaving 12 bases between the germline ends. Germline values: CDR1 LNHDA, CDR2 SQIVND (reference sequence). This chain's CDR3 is CASSFPGRTDTQYF. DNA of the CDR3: TGTGCCAGTAGTTTCCCTGGTCGGACAGATACGCAGTATTTT.

CDR3 sequence reads: CASSPDTRSGNTIYF. CDR3 DNA sequence: TGTGCCAGCAGCCCGGACACCCGCTCTGGAAACACCATATATTTT. This chain connects TRBV5-4 to TRBJ1-3; possibly TRBD1 for D (5 bases). The CDR3 sequence is 15 residues long. V lost 4 bases, J lost 0 bases, and 11 bases lay in between. Germline V gene sequence: CDR1 SGHNT, CDR2 YYREEE (reference sequence).

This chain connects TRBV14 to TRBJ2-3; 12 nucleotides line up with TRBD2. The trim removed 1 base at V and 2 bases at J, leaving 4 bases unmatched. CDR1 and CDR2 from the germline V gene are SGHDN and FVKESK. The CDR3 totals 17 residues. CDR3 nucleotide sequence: TGTGCCAGCAGCCAAGCGAGGACTAGCGGGAACACAGATACGCAGTATTTT. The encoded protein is CASSQARTSGNTDTQYF. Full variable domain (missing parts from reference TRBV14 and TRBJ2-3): EAGVTQFPSHSVIEKGQTVTLRCDPISGHDNLYWYRRVMGKEIKFLLHFVKESKQDESGMPNNRFLAERTGGTYSTLKVQPAELEDSGVYFCASSQARTSGNTDTQYFGPGTRLTVL.

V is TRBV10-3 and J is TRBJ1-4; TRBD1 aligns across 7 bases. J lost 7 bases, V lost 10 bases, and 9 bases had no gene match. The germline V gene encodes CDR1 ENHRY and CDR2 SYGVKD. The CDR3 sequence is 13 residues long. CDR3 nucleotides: TGTGCCACTACAGGGGATTTGGGTGAAAAACTGTTTTTT. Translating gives CATTGDLGEKLFF.

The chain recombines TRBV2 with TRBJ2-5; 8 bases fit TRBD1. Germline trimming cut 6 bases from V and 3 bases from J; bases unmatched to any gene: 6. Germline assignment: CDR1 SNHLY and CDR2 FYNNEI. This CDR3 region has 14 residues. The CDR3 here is CASRIGQGKETQYF. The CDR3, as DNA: TGTGCCAGCAGAATCGGACAGGGCAAAGAGACCCAGTACTTC.

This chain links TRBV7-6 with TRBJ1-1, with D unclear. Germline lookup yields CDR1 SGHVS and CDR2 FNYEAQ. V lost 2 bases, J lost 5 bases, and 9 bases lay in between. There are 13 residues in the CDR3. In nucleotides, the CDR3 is TGTGCCAGCAGCTTAAGCCCGAGTACTGAAGCTTTCTTT. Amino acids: CASSLSPSTEAFF.

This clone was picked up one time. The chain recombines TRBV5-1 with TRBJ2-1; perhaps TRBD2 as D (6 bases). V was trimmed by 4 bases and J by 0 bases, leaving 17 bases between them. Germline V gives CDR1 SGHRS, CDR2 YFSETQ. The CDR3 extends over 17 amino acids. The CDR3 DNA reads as TGCGCCAGCAGCCTCCGAGGCGGGGTGAGCTCCTACAATGAGCAGTTCTTC. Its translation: CASSLRGGVSSYNEQFF.

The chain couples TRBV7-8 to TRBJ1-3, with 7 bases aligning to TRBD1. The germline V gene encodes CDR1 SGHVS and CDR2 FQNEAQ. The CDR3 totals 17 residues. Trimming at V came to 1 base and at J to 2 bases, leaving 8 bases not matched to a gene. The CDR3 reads CASSLGSVQGPGNTIYF. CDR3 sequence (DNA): TGTGCCAGCAGCTTAGGTTCGGTACAGGGGCCTGGAAACACCATATATTTT.

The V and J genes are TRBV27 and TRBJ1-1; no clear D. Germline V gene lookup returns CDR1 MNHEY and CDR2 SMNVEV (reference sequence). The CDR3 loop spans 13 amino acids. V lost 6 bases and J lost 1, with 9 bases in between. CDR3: CASSLIQNTEAFF. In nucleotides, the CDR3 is TGTGCCAGCAGCCTCATACAGAACACTGAAGCTTTCTTT.

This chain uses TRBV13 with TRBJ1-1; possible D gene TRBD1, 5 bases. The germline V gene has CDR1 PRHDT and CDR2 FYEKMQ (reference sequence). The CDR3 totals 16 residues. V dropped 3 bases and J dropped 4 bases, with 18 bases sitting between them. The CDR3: CASSFGAGVGGTEAFF. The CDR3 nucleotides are TGTGCCAGCAGCTTTGGGGCGGGAGTGGGAGGCACTGAAGCTTTCTTT.

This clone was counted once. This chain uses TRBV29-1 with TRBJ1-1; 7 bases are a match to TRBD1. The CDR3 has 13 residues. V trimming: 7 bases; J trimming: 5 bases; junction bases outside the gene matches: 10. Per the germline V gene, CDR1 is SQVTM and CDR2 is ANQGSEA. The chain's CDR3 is CSGEDRPGTEAFF. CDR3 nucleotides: TGCAGCGGGGAGGACAGGCCAGGGACTGAAGCTTTCTTT.

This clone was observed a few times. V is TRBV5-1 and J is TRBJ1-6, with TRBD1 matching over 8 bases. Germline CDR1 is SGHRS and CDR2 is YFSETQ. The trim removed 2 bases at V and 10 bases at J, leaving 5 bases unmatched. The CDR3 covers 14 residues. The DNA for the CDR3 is TGCGCCAGCAGCTTCGGCAGGGGGCAATCACCCCTCCACTTT. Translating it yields CASSFGRGQSPLHF.

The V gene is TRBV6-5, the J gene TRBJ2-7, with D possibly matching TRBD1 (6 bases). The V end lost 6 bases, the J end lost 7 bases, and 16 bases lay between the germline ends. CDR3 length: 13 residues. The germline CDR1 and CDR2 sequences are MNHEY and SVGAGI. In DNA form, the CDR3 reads TGTGCCAGCAGACGCCCCCGGGACAATGAGCAGTACTTC. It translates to CASRRPRDNEQYF.

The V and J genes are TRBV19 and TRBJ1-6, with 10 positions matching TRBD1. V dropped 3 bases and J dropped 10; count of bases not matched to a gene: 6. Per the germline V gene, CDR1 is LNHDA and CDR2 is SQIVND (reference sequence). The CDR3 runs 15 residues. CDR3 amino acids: CASSMGQGFRSPLHF. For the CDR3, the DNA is TGTGCCAGTAGTATGGGACAGGGGTTTCGATCACCCCTCCACTTT. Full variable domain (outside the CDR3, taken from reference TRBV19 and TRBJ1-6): DGGITQSPKYLFRKEGQNVTLSCEQNLNHDAMYWYRQDPGQGLRLIYYSQIVNDFQKGDIAEGYSVSREKKESFPLTVTSAQKNPTAFYLCASSMGQGFRSPLHFGNGTRLTVT.

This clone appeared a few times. In nucleotides, the CDR3 is TGTGCCAGCTCCGGGGGATCCTACAATGAGCAGTTCTTC. Protein: CASSGGSYNEQFF. This chain joins TRBV6-5 and TRBJ2-1, with D tentatively TRBD2 (6 bases). CDR3 size: 13 residues. Germline V gives CDR1 MNHEY, CDR2 SVGAGI. The ends were cut back, 8 bases at V and 1 base at J, with 9 bases in the middle.

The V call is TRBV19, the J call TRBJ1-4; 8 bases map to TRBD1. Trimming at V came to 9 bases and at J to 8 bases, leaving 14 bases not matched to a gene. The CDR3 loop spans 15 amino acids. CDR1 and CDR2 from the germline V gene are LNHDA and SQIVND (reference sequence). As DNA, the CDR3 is TGTGCCAGCCGAGCACTAGCAGGGGGCGAGGAAAAACTGTTTTTT. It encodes CASRALAGGEEKLFF.

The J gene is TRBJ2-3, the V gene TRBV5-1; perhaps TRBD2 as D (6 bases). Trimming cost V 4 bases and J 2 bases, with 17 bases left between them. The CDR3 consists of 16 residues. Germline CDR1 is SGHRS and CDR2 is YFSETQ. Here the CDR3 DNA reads TGCGCCAGCAGCCCGGGAGCGTATTCCTCCACAGATACGCAGTATTTT. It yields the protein CASSPGAYSSTDTQYF.

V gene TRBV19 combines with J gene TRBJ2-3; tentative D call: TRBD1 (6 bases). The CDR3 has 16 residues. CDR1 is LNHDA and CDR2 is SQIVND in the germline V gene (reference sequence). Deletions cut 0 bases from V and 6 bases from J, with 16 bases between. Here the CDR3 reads CASSIDPWGRRDTQYF. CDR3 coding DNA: TGTGCCAGTAGTATAGATCCCTGGGGGCGCAGGGATACGCAGTATTTT.

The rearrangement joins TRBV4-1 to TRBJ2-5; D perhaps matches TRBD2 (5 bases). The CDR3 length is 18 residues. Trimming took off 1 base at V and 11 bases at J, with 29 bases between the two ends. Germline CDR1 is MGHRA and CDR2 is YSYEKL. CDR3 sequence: CASSQVGPRFAGGVEQYF. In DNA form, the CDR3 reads TGCGCCAGCAGCCAAGTCGGTCCTAGATTTGCAGGAGGCGTGGAGCAGTACTTC.

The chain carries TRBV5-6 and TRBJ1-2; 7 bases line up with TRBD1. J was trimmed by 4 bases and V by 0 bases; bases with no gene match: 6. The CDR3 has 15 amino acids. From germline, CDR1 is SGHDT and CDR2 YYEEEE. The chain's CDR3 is CASSLGQGDFYGYTF. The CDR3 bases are TGTGCCAGCAGCTTGGGGCAGGGGGATTTCTATGGCTACACCTTC.

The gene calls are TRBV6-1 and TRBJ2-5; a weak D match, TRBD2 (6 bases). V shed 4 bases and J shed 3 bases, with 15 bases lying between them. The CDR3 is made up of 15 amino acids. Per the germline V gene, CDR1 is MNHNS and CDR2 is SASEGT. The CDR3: CASSGRDSIKETQYF. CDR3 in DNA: TGTGCCAGCAGTGGCCGGGACTCGATCAAAGAGACCCAGTACTTC.

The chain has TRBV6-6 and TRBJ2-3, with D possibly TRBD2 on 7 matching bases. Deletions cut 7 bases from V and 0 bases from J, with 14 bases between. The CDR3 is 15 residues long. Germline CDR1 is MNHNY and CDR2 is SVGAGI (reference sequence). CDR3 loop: CASTRGGASTDTQYF. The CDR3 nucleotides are TGTGCCAGCACCCGAGGGGGGGCTAGCACAGATACGCAGTATTTT.

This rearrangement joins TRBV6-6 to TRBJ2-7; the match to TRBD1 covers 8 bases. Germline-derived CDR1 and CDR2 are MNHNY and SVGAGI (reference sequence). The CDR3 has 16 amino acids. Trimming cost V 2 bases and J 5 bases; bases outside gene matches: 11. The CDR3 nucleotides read TGTGCCAGCAGTTACGTTCGGACAGGGACGGGCCACGAGCAGTACTTC. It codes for CASSYVRTGTGHEQYF.

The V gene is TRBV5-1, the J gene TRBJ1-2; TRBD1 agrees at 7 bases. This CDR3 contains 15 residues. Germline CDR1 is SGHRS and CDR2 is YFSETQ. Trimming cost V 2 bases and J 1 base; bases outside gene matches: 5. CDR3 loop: CASSLRTGDNYGYTF. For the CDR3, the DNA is TGCGCCAGCAGCTTACGGACAGGAGATAACTATGGCTACACCTTC. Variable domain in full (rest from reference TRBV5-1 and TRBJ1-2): KAGVTQTPRYLIKTRGQQVTLSCSPISGHRSVSWYQQTPGQGLQFLFEYFSETQRNKGNFPGRFSGRQFSNSRSEMNVSTLELGDSALYLCASSLRTGDNYGYTFGSGTRLTVV.

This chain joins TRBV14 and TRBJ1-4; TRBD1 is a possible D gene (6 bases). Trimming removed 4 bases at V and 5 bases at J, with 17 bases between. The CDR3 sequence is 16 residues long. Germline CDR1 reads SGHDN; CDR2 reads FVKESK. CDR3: CASSRTRGGLNEKLFF. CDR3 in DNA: TGTGCCAGCAGCCGGACCCGAGGGGGTCTGAATGAAAAACTGTTTTTT.

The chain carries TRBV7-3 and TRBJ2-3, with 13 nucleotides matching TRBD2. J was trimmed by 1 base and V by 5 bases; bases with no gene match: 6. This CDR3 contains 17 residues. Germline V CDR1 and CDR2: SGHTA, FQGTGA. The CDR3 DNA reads TGTGCCAGCAGCCGCGGGACTAGCGGGACCGGCACAGATACGCAGTATTTT. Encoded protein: CASSRGTSGTGTDTQYF.

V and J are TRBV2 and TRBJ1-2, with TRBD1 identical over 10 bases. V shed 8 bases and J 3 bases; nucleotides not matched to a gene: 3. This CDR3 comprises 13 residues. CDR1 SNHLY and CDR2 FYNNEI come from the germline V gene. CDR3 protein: CASRDRGDYGYTF. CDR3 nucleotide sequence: TGTGCCAGCCGGGACAGGGGTGACTATGGCTACACCTTC.